The 25 T cell receptor beta chains listed next were all sequenced from one sample in a study of brain T cells in children with intractable seizures. Only in-frame clones appear in the TCRdb table, and some are missing; sequencing was by immunoSEQ multiplex PCR. Among roughly 64,000 clones listed, about 96% were seen once. The sequencing here drew on peripheral blood, taken at surgery. The source is a boy in the first two years of life with focal cortical dysplasia and intractable seizures.

This chain links TRBV5-1 with TRBJ2-3; 8 bases are a match to TRBD1. The CDR3 is made up of 18 amino acids. CDR1 is SGHRS and CDR2 is YFSETQ in the germline V gene. The V gene end was trimmed by 0 bases and the J gene end by 2 bases; junction bases not matched to a gene: 11. The CDR3, as DNA: TGCGCCAGCAGCTTGGCCTGGGAGACAGGGGCAACCACAGATACGCAGTATTTT. Amino acid sequence: CASSLAWETGATTDTQYF.

The rearrangement joins TRBV2 to TRBJ2-3; a weak D match, TRBD1 (6 bases). Trimming removed 6 bases at V and 2 bases at J, with 12 bases between. This CDR3 comprises 14 residues. Germline lookup yields CDR1 SNHLY and CDR2 FYNNEI. CDR3 sequence: CASRQGPSTDTQYF. CDR3 nucleotides: TGTGCCAGCAGACAGGGCCCCTCCACAGATACGCAGTATTTT.

Turning to this clone: At one of its ends the junction is not consistent with the germline gene, which may arise from a read error. V usage is TRBV11-2 and J usage is TRBJ2-3; 11 nucleotides agree with TRBD2. Germline V gene data show CDR1 as SGHAT and CDR2 as FQNNGV. The CDR3 has 14 amino acids. The CDR3 spells CASTLAGGPYTQYF. For the CDR3, the DNA is TGTGCCAGCACCTTAGCGGGAGGGCCATATACGCAGTATTTT.

This clone has a single count. V is TRBV6-5 and J is TRBJ2-1, with D possibly being TRBD1 (5 bases). The V end lost 8 bases, the J end lost 2 bases, and 13 bases lay between the germline ends. This CDR3 has 14 residues. Germline CDR1 reads MNHEY; CDR2 reads SVGAGI. The CDR3 spells CASCRRAPYNEQFF. The CDR3 nucleotides read TGTGCCAGCTGCCGCAGGGCCCCCTACAATGAGCAGTTCTTC.

The chain uses TRBV6-2 or TRBV6-3 and TRBJ2-3; no firm D call. CDR1 is MNHEY and CDR2 is SVGEGT in the germline V gene. The ends were cut back, 6 bases at V and 6 bases at J, with 10 bases in the middle. The CDR3 length is 12 residues. The CDR3 bases are TGTGCCAGCAGCCGTTTTAGGGATACGCAGTATTTT. This codes for CASSRFRDTQYF.

The CDR3: CASSFVVAGQGQKLFF. CDR3 sequence (DNA): TGTGCCAGCAGTTTTGTGGTGGCGGGACAGGGCCAAAAACTGTTTTTT. The J gene is TRBJ1-4, the V gene TRBV27; TRBD1 matches 9 bases. The CDR3 spans 16 residues. V lost 3 bases, J lost 9 bases, and 11 bases stayed unmatched. In germline, CDR1 is MNHEY, CDR2 SMNVEV (reference sequence).

The chain uses TRBV19 and TRBJ2-1; D gene ambiguous. There are 13 residues in the CDR3. V lost 4 bases and J 4 bases, leaving 8 bases between the germline ends. The germline CDR1 and CDR2 sequences are LNHDA and SQIVND (reference sequence). The chain's CDR3 is CASSTLQYNEQFF. The CDR3 nucleotides read TGTGCCAGTAGTACGCTCCAATACAATGAGCAGTTCTTC.

This clone came up a few times. This sequence joins TRBV5-4 and TRBJ2-7; 8 positions match TRBD1. CDR3 length equals 13 residues. Unmatched junction bases numbered 3, after V lost 4 bases and J lost 3 bases. CDR1 SGHNT and CDR2 YYREEE come from the germline V gene (reference sequence). The CDR3 loop reads CASSLDRGYEQYF. The CDR3 DNA sequence: TGTGCCAGCAGCCTTGACAGGGGCTACGAGCAGTACTTC.

The gene calls are TRBV18 and TRBJ2-6; unclear D gene. Between the trimmed V and J ends, which lost 6 bases and 4 bases, there was a span of 10 bases. CDR3 length equals 14 residues. Germline V CDR1 and CDR2: KGHSH, LQKENI. CDR3 region: CASSGSRGANVLTF. The CDR3 DNA is TGTGCCAGCTCCGGTTCGAGAGGGGCCAACGTCCTGACTTTC. Full variable domain (outside the CDR3, taken from reference TRBV18 and TRBJ2-6): NAGVMQNPRHLVRRRGQEARLRCSPMKGHSHVYWYRQLPEEGLKFMVYLQKENIIDESGMPKERFSAEFPKEGPSILRIQQVVRGDSAAYFCASSGSRGANVLTFGAGSRLTVL.

The chain couples TRBV28 to TRBJ2-7, with 7 positions matching TRBD2. The germline CDR1 and CDR2 sequences are MDHEN and SYDVKM. V shed 3 bases, J shed 4 bases, and the junction held 9 bases outside the gene matches. The CDR3 is made up of 15 amino acids. CDR3 sequence: CASSFSLAMGYEQYF. The CDR3 DNA follows: TGTGCCAGCAGTTTCTCACTAGCGATGGGGTACGAGCAGTACTTC. Supplemented by reference TRBV28 and TRBJ2-7, the full variable domain reads DVKVTQSSRYLVKRTGEKVFLECVQDMDHENMFWYRQDPGLGLRLIYFSYDVKMKEKGDIPEGYSVSREKKERFSLILESASTNQTSMYLCASSFSLAMGYEQYFGPGTRLTVT.

This rearrangement joins TRBV12-5 to TRBJ1-5; D possibly corresponds to TRBD1 (6 bases). In germline, CDR1 is LGHNT, CDR2 FRNRAP. The CDR3 runs 17 residues. V lost 5 bases, J lost 1 base, and 18 bases lay in between. The CDR3 bases are TGTGCTAGTGGTCCAGACCTCAGGGGTGGGAGCAATCAGCCCCAGCATTTT. Protein sequence: CASGPDLRGGSNQPQHF. Based on the CDR3 plus reference TRBV12-5 and TRBJ1-5, the full variable domain is DARVTQTPRHKVTEMGQEVTMRCQPILGHNTVFWYRQTMMQGLELLAYFRNRAPLDDSGMPKDRFSAEMPDATLATLKIQPSEPRDSAVYFCASGPDLRGGSNQPQHFGDGTRLSIL.

The CDR3: CASSHYNSPLHF. In nucleotides, the CDR3 is TGTGCCAGCTCACACTATAATTCACCCCTCCACTTT. The gene calls are TRBV18 and TRBJ1-6; D remains ambiguous. The V gene's germline CDR1 is KGHSH and CDR2 LQKENI. Trimming shortened V by 4 bases and J by 3 bases, and 1 base separated the two germline ends. The CDR3 runs 12 residues.

This clone was found a few times. The gene calls are TRBV28 and TRBJ1-1; 7 positions match TRBD1. Germline V gives CDR1 MDHEN, CDR2 SYDVKM. The CDR3 loop spans 15 amino acids. V was pared by 7 bases and J by 1 base, with 9 bases of the junction left unmatched. CDR3 DNA: TGTGCCAGCACCTCATCTCAGGGGGGGAACACTGAAGCTTTCTTT. Its protein is CASTSSQGGNTEAFF.

The genes are TRBV19 and TRBJ2-7; 10 nucleotides line up with TRBD2. Trimming cost V 5 bases and J 1 base; bases outside gene matches: 8. The germline V gene encodes CDR1 LNHDA and CDR2 SQIVND (reference sequence). The CDR3 runs to 16 residues. The CDR3 nucleotides are TGTGCCAGTAGTCTTGGACTAGCGGAAAGATCCTACGAGCAGTACTTC. It yields the protein CASSLGLAERSYEQYF.

V gene TRBV19 combines with J gene TRBJ1-6; D is unresolved. The germline V and J ends were trimmed by 3 bases and 9 bases, with 6 bases remaining between them. Germline V gene data show CDR1 as LNHDA and CDR2 as SQIVND (reference sequence). The CDR3 is 12 residues long. The CDR3 nucleotides are TGTGCCAGTAGTATGGTGGCTTCACCCCTCCACTTT. The encoded protein is CASSMVASPLHF. Based on the CDR3 plus reference TRBV19 and TRBJ1-6, the full variable domain is DGGITQSPKYLFRKEGQNVTLSCEQNLNHDAMYWYRQDPGQGLRLIYYSQIVNDFQKGDIAEGYSVSREKKESFPLTVTSAQKNPTAFYLCASSMVASPLHFGNGTRLTVT.

V usage is TRBV11-2 and J usage is TRBJ2-3, with D possibly being TRBD1 or TRBD2 (5 bases each). The CDR3 length is 15 residues. CDR1 and CDR2 (germline): SGHAT, FQNNGV. V shed 1 base and J shed 3 bases, with 11 bases lying between them. CDR3 DNA sequence: TGTGCCAGCAGCTTAGTGCCGAGGGGTACAGATACGCAGTATTTT. Its translation is CASSLVPRGTDTQYF.

The V call is TRBV29-1, the J call TRBJ2-1; 7 nucleotides align to TRBD2. J lost 1 base, V lost 5 bases, and 8 bases had no gene match. Germline assignment: CDR1 SQVTM and CDR2 ANQGSEA. This CDR3 has 15 amino acids. The CDR3 sequence is CSVWEGRLSYNEQFF. CDR3 sequence (DNA): TGCAGCGTTTGGGAGGGTCGGCTTTCCTACAATGAGCAGTTCTTC.

J is TRBJ1-6 and V is TRBV15, with 9 bases identical to TRBD1. This CDR3 contains 14 residues. CDR1 and CDR2 from the germline V gene are LNHNV and YYDKDF (reference sequence). V was clipped by 4 bases and J by 10 bases; unmatched bases: 5. CDR3 region: CATSTGQGPSPLHF. For the CDR3, the DNA is TGTGCCACCAGCACGGGACAGGGTCCCTCACCCCTCCACTTT.

The chain has TRBV4-2 and TRBJ1-2, with D hard to call. Trimming removed 4 bases at V and 8 bases at J, with 17 bases between. The CDR3 is 14 residues long. Germline assignment: CDR1 LGHNA and CDR2 YNFKEQ. The CDR3 sequence: CASSPPSLFGGYTF. The CDR3 DNA sequence: TGTGCCAGCAGCCCCCCCTCCCTTTTCGGCGGCTACACCTTC.

The J gene is TRBJ1-2, the V gene TRBV19; D remains unclear. This CDR3 is built from 13 residues. Per the germline V gene, CDR1 is LNHDA and CDR2 is SQIVND (reference sequence). V lost 6 bases and J 4 bases, leaving 12 bases between the germline ends. CDR3 nucleotides: TGTGCCAGTAGGATGGGCACCCCCTATGGCTACACCTTC. Translated: CASRMGTPYGYTF.

V and J are TRBV18 and TRBJ1-2; 8 nucleotides align to TRBD1. The CDR3 is 15 amino acids. Per the germline V gene, CDR1 is KGHSH and CDR2 is LQKENI. V shed 5 bases and J 2 bases; nucleotides not matched to a gene: 7. The CDR3 here is CASSTVGQANYGYTF. The CDR3 DNA is TGTGCCAGCTCAACAGTGGGACAGGCGAACTATGGCTACACCTTC. The full variable domain, rest sourced from reference TRBV18 and TRBJ1-2, is NAGVMQNPRHLVRRRGQEARLRCSPMKGHSHVYWYRQLPEEGLKFMVYLQKENIIDESGMPKERFSAEFPKEGPSILRIQQVVRGDSAAYFCASSTVGQANYGYTFGSGTRLTVV.

The chain carries TRBV19 and TRBJ2-3, with 8 positions matching TRBD1. The V gene's germline CDR1 is LNHDA and CDR2 SQIVND (reference sequence). The CDR3 contains 15 residues. After removal of 4 bases from V and 0 bases from J, the junction contained 3 bases not matched to a gene. For the CDR3, the DNA is TGTGCCAGTAGTACCGACAGGGGCAGCACAGATACGCAGTATTTT. Translating it yields CASSTDRGSTDTQYF.

The chain carries TRBV11-2 and TRBJ1-6; D perhaps matches TRBD1 (6 bases). Trimming cost V 1 base and J 5 bases, with 6 bases left between them. Germline V gene lookup returns CDR1 SGHAT and CDR2 FQNNGV. The CDR3 covers 14 residues. CDR3 protein: CASSLGTDNSPLHF. CDR3 DNA sequence: TGTGCCAGCAGCTTAGGGACAGATAATTCACCCCTCCACTTT.

The chain is built from TRBV18 and TRBJ2-1, with D tentatively TRBD1 (5 bases). Between the trimmed V and J ends, which lost 1 base and 0 bases, there was a span of 13 bases. CDR3 length: 17 residues. Germline CDR1 reads KGHSH; CDR2 reads LQKENI. The CDR3 sequence is CASSPLMTVSSYNEQFF. CDR3 sequence (DNA): TGTGCCAGCTCACCACTTATGACAGTGAGCTCCTACAATGAGCAGTTCTTC.

This clone was observed once. This chain joins TRBV5-6 and TRBJ1-1; TRBD1 is a possible D gene (6 bases). Germline V gene sequence: CDR1 SGHDT, CDR2 YYEEEE. Trimming left V 2 bases short and J 5 bases short, with 13 bases between. This CDR3 contains 14 residues. This CDR3 reads CASSFGGARTEAFF. In DNA form, the CDR3 reads TGTGCCAGCAGCTTTGGGGGCGCACGGACTGAAGCTTTCTTT.